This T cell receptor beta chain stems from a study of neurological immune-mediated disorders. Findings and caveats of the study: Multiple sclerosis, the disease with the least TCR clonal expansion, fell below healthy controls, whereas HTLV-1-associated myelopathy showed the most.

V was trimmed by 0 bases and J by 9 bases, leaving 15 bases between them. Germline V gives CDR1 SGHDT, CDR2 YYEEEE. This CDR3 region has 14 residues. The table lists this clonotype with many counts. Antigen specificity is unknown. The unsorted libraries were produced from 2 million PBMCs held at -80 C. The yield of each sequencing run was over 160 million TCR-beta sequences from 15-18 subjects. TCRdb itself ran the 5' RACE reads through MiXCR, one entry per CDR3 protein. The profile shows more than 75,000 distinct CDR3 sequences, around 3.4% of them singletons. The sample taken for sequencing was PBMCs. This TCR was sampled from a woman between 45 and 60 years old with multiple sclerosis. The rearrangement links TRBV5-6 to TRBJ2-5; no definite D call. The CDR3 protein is CASSLGTDSRSQYF. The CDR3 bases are TGTGCCAGCAGCTTGGGTACAGACTCTCGTTCCCAGTACTTC.